One sample yielded the 16 T cell receptor beta chains listed below, sequenced in a study of blood T cell repertoires in COVID-19. The table came from immunoSEQ multiplex PCR; TCRdb's copy has only in-frame clones and leaves some out. Of 47,000 or so clones listed, about 76% are singletons. The sample comprised peripheral blood. The receptors were sampled from a woman of 80 years or more with COVID-19, enrolled during active disease.

The gene calls are TRBV12-5 and TRBJ1-4; D is ambiguous. Germline V CDR1 and CDR2: LGHNT, FRNRAP. With 1 base removed from V and 7 bases from J, the gap between germline ends came to 19 bases. This CDR3 region has 17 residues. CDR3 sequence reads: CASGLGTTGTRGEKLFF. CDR3 nucleotides: TGTGCTAGTGGTTTGGGAACTACGGGAACCCGGGGTGAAAAACTGTTTTTT.

The chain joins TRBV9 to TRBJ2-1, with 12 bases lining up with TRBD2. The V gene end was trimmed by 2 bases and the J gene end by 8 bases; junction bases not matched to a gene: 11. The CDR3 consists of 17 residues. CDR1 and CDR2 from the germline V gene are SGDLS and YYNGEE. CDR3 in amino acids: CASSVGLAGLTVDEQFF. CDR3 nucleotides: TGTGCCAGCAGCGTCGGACTAGCGGGATTAACGGTGGATGAGCAGTTCTTC.

This sequence joins TRBV27 and TRBJ2-1; D not certain. Trimming removed 8 bases from V and 6 bases from J, with 8 bases in between. Germline V gene lookup returns CDR1 MNHEY and CDR2 SMNVEV (reference sequence). The CDR3 covers 11 residues. The DNA for the CDR3 is TGTGCCAGCGGAGCGCCCAATGAGCAGTTCTTC. Protein product: CASGAPNEQFF.

The rearrangement links TRBV19 to TRBJ2-1; 8 positions match TRBD2. The CDR3 loop spans 15 amino acids. In germline, CDR1 is LNHDA, CDR2 SQIVND (reference sequence). Trimming took 2 bases from V and 8 from J; bases not matched to a gene: 8. CDR3 amino acids: CASSIIGTSTHEQFF. CDR3 DNA sequence: TGTGCCAGTAGTATAATCGGGACTAGTACTCATGAGCAGTTCTTC.

Regarding this clone: The limits of the CDR3 on the DNA are not certain, so only TCRdb's listed CDR3 is given. V is TRBV19 and J is TRBJ2-2; TRBD1, the table's D call, was not compared with the DNA. Including both end residues, the CDR3 is 17 amino acids long. CDR1 is LNHDA and CDR2 is SQIVND in the germline V gene (reference sequence). CDR3 in amino acids: CASSPTSVAANTGELFF.

The chain employs TRBV29-1 and TRBJ2-5, with 12 bases identical to TRBD2. With V trimmed by 0 bases and J by 4 bases, 3 bases remained unmatched. There are 15 residues in the CDR3. Per germline, CDR1 SQVTM and CDR2 ANQGSEA. The CDR3 region has the DNA TGCAGCGTTGAAGATCTGGGACTAGCGGGAGAGACCCAGTACTTC. It translates to CSVEDLGLAGETQYF.

This clone was counted only a few times. This sequence joins TRBV24-1 and TRBJ2-2; possible D gene TRBD1, 6 bases. In germline, CDR1 is KGHDR, CDR2 SFDVKD. V lost 6 bases and J lost 6, with 10 bases in between. This CDR3 region has 13 residues. The CDR3 DNA is TGTGCCACCAGTTATGGGGGCCCCGGGGAGCTGTTTTTT. Translating it yields CATSYGGPGELFF.

This chain uses TRBV19 with TRBJ2-1; 11 bases match TRBD2. Per germline, CDR1 LNHDA and CDR2 SQIVND (reference sequence). V shed 3 bases, J shed 5 bases, and the junction held 6 bases outside the gene matches. The CDR3 runs to 16 residues. CDR3 DNA sequence: TGTGCCAGTAGTATGGGAGGGACTAGCGGCAACAATGAGCAGTTCTTC. Translation gives CASSMGGTSGNNEQFF.

The CDR3 DNA sequence: TGTGCCAGCAGCTTTGTGGGAGTCGGCTACAATGAGCAGTTCTTC. It specifies CASSFVGVGYNEQFF. The chain joins TRBV5-4 to TRBJ2-1; D possibly corresponds to TRBD2 (5 bases). Germline V CDR1 and CDR2: SGHNT, YYREEE (reference sequence). The CDR3 contains 15 residues. V gave up 2 bases and J gave up 3 bases, with 12 bases separating them. The full variable domain, with the rest looked up from reference TRBV5-4 and TRBJ2-1, is ETGVTQSPTHLIKTRGQQVTLRCSSQSGHNTVSWYQQALGQGPQFIFQYYREEENGRGNFPPRFSGLQFPNYSSELNVNALELDDSALYLCASSFVGVGYNEQFFGPGTRLTVL.

V and J are TRBV5-6 and TRBJ1-4; 7 bases agree with TRBD1. This CDR3 is built from 15 residues. Trimming at V came to 2 bases and at J to 4 bases, leaving 5 bases not matched to a gene. CDR1 and CDR2 (germline): SGHDT, YYEEEE. In nucleotides, the CDR3 is TGTGCCAGCAGCTTAAAGACAGGGAGTAATGAAAAACTGTTTTTT. As protein: CASSLKTGSNEKLFF.

V and J are TRBV10-3 and TRBJ1-6, with 10 bases identical to TRBD1. The J segment lost 11 bases and the V segment lost 5 bases, leaving 6 bases of the junction unmatched. The CDR3 loop spans 14 amino acids. In germline, CDR1 is ENHRY, CDR2 SYGVKD. CDR3: CAISSDRGQTPLHF. CDR3 sequence (DNA): TGTGCCATCAGTTCCGACAGGGGGCAGACACCCCTCCACTTT.

The J gene is TRBJ2-7, the V gene TRBV3-1 (or the pseudogene TRBV3-2); 9 bases agree with TRBD1. CDR1 is LGHDT and CDR2 is YNNKEL in the germline V gene (reference sequence). CDR3 size: 15 residues. J gave up 3 bases and V 3 bases, and 6 bases lay outside the gene matches. The CDR3 here is CASSQTGTGIYEQYF. CDR3 sequence (DNA): TGTGCCAGCAGCCAGACCGGGACAGGGATCTACGAGCAGTACTTC.

The chain couples TRBV6-6 to TRBJ1-4; 10 nucleotides align to TRBD1. The CDR3 has 15 residues. The germline CDR1 and CDR2 sequences are MNHNY and SVGAGI (reference sequence). V lost 5 bases, J lost 5 bases, and 5 bases stayed unmatched. CDR3 loop: CASSLPGQGNEKLFF. CDR3 DNA sequence: TGTGCCAGCAGTCTCCCGGGACAGGGGAATGAAAAACTGTTTTTT.

The rearrangement joins TRBV7-2 to TRBJ2-1; 15 nucleotides line up with TRBD2. The trim removed 1 base at V and 7 bases at J, leaving 2 bases unmatched. This CDR3 region has 16 residues. In germline, CDR1 is SGHTA, CDR2 FQGNSA. Here the CDR3 reads CASSLVGTSGGNEQFF. CDR3 DNA: TGTGCCAGCAGCTTAGTTGGGACTAGCGGGGGGAATGAGCAGTTCTTC. Looking up the rest from reference TRBV7-2 and TRBJ2-1 gives the full variable domain: GAGVSQSPSNKVTEKGKDVELRCDPISGHTALYWYRQSLGQGLEFLIYFQGNSAPDKSGLPSDRFSAERTGGSVSTLTIQRTQQEDSAVYLCASSLVGTSGGNEQFFGPGTRLTVL.

The chain is built from TRBV19 and TRBJ2-7; 9 nucleotides match TRBD2. CDR1 and CDR2 (germline): LNHDA, SQIVND (reference sequence). The V segment lost 6 bases and the J segment 5 bases; nucleotides outside the gene matches: 8. This CDR3 comprises 14 residues. For the CDR3, the DNA is TGTGCCAGTAGAGGGGTTTTAGCGGGAGACGAGCAGTACTTC. Its translation is CASRGVLAGDEQYF.

The rearrangement links TRBV19 to TRBJ1-4; TRBD1 agrees at 9 bases. Germline assignment: CDR1 LNHDA and CDR2 SQIVND (reference sequence). Trimming at V came to 7 bases and at J to 8 bases, leaving 8 bases not matched to a gene. This CDR3 spans 14 amino acids. The CDR3 nucleotides are TGTGCCAGTAACAGGGGACAGGGAGGCGAAAAACTGTTTTTT. It is translated as CASNRGQGGEKLFF.